This TCR beta chain was identified in a study of T cells after yellow fever vaccination. Study conclusions and caveats: Most primary-vaccination clones reappeared after the booster (about 95% CD4, 75% to 90% CD8).

Germline CDR1 and CDR2: SGHRS and YFSETQ. The CDR3 runs 14 residues. V was shortened by 3 bases and J by 5 bases, with 12 bases between the two germline ends. TCRdb re-called the 5' RACE reads through MiXCR, storing one row per CDR3 protein. Of some 350,000 distinct CDR3 sequences in the sample, around a tenth were seen once. Of note for this clonotype: The antigen is unknown.

The source is a man between 18 and 35 years old who received the YFV17D yellow fever vaccine. The J gene is TRBJ2-1, the V gene TRBV5-1, with D possibly being TRBD1 or TRBD2 (5 bases each). The material was PBMCs, obtained on the day of the first yellow fever vaccination. The CDR3 sequence is CASSSLGADNEQFF. The DNA of the CDR3 is TGCGCCAGCAGCTCCCTCGGGGCCGACAATGAGCAGTTCTTC.